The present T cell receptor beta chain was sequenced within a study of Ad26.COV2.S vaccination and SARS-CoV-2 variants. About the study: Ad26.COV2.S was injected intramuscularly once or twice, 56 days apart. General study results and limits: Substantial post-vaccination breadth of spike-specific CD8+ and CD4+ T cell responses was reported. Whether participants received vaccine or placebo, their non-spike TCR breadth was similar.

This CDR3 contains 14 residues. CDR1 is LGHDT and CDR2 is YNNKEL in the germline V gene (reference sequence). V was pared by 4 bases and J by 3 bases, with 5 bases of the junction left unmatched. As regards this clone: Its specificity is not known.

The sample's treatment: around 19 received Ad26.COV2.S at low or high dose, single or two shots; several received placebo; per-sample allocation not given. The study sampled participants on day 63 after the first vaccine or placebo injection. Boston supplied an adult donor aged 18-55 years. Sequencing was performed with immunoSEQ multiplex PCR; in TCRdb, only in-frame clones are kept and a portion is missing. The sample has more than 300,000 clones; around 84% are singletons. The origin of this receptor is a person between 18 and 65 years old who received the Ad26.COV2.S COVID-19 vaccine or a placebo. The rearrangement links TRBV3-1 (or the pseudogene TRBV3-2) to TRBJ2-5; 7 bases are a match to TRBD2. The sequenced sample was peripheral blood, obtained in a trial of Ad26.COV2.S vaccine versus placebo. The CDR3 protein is CASSPRGVKETQYF. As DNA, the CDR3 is TGTGCCAGCAGCCCCCGGGGGGTAAAAGAGACCCAGTACTTC.